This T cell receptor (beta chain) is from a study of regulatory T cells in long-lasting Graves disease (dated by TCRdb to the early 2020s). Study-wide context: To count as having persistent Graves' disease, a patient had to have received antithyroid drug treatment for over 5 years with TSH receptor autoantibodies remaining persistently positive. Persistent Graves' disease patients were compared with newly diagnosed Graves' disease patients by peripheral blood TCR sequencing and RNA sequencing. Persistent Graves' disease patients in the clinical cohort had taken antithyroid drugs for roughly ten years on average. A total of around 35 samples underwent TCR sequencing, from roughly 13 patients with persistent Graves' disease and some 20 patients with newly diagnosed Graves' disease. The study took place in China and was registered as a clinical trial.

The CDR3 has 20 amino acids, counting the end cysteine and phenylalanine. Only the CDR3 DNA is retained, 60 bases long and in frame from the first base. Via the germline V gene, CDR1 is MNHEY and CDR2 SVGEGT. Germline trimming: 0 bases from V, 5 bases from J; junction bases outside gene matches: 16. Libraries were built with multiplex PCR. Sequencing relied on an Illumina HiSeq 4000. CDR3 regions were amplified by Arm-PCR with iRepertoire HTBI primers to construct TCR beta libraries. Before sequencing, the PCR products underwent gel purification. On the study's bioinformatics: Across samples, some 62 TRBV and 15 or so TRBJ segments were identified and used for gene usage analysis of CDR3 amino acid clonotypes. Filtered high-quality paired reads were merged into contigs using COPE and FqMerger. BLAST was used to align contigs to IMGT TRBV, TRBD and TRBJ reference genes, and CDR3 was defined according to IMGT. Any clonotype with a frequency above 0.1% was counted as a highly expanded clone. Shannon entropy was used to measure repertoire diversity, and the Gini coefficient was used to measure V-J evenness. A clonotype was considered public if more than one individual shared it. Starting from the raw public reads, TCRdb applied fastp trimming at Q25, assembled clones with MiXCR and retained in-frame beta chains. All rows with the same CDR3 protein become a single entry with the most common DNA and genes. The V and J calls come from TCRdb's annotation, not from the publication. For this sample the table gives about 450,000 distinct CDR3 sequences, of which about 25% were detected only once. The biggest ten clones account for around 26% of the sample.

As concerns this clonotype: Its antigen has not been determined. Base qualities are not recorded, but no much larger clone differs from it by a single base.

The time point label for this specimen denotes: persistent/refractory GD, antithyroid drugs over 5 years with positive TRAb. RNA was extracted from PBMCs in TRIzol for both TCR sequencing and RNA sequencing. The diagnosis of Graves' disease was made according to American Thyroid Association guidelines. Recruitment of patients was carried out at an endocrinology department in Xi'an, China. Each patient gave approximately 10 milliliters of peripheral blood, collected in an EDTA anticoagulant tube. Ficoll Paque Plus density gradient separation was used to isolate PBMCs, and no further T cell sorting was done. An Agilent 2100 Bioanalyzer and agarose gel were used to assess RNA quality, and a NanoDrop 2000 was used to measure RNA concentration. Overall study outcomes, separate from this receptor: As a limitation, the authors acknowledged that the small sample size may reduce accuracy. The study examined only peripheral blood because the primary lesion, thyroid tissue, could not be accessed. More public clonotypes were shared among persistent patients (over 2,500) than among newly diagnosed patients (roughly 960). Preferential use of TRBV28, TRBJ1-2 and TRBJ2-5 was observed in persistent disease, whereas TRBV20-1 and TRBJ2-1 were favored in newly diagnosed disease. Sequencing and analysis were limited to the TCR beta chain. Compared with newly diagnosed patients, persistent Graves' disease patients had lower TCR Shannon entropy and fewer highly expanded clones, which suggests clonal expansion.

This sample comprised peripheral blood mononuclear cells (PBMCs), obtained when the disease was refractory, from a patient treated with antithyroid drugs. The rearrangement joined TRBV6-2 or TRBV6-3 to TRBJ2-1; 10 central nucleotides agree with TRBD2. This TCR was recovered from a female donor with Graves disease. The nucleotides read TGTGCCAGCAGTTACTCGATGGCAGGCCGGGGGAGCGGGAGGGACAATGAGCAGTTCTTC. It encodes CASSYSMAGRGSGRDNEQFF.